The 30 T cell receptor beta chains reported below all come from one sample, sequenced in a study of neoadjuvant nivolumab and ipilimumab in lung cancer. The data were produced by immunoSEQ multiplex PCR, yet TCRdb's version contains in-frame clones alone and is incomplete. The repertoire holds some 37,000 clones, roughly 89% seen once, with approximately 3.3% in the top ten. The sample here was peripheral blood, taken before neoadjuvant nivolumab, alone or with ipilimumab. These receptors originate from an adult with non-small cell lung cancer.

This chain uses TRBV18 with TRBJ2-7, with 7 nucleotides matching TRBD2. Germline loops: CDR1 KGHSH, CDR2 LQKENI. There are 13 residues in the CDR3. The V and J ends lost 6 bases and 5 bases, in that order; junction bases with no gene match: 7. The chain's CDR3 is CASSEGTTDEQYF. Written as DNA, the CDR3 is TGTGCCAGCTCTGAGGGGACTACCGACGAGCAGTACTTC.

This clone came up once. This chain's CDR3 is CASSPGRETQYF. CDR3 bases: TGTGCCAGCAGCCCCGGGAGGGAGACCCAGTACTTC. The chain carries TRBV7-6 and TRBJ2-5, with TRBD2 identical over 7 bases. This CDR3 spans 12 amino acids. Trimming took 5 bases from V and 5 from J; bases not matched to a gene: 2. Germline CDR1 reads SGHVS; CDR2 reads FNYEAQ.

This clone has only one observation. The rearrangement joins TRBV5-1 to TRBJ2-2, with 9 bases fitting TRBD1. J gave up 6 bases and V 2 bases, and 5 bases lay outside the gene matches. The germline CDR1 and CDR2 sequences are SGHRS and YFSETQ. CDR3 length equals 15 residues. The CDR3 DNA is TGCGCCAGCAGCTTTCGGACAGGGGATTCCGGGGAGCTGTTTTTT. Amino acids: CASSFRTGDSGELFF.

The rearrangement links TRBV11-2 to TRBJ2-1; D gene ambiguous. Looked up from germline, CDR1 is SGHAT and CDR2 is FQNNGV. The V gene lost 6 bases and the J gene lost 6 bases, with 21 bases spanning the gap. The length of the CDR3 is 16 residues. CDR3 in DNA: TGTGCCAGCAGTTATAGTGTAGTGGGCGGAGCCAATGAGCAGTTCTTC. Residues: CASSYSVVGGANEQFF.

This chain joins TRBV7-2 and TRBJ1-4; 10 positions agree with TRBD1. The germline V gene has CDR1 SGHTA and CDR2 FQGNSA. CDR3 length equals 14 residues. Trimming took 6 bases from V and 5 from J; bases not matched to a gene: 3. CDR3 bases: TGTGCCAGCAGGGGACAGGGGAAGAATGAAAAACTGTTTTTT. It codes for CASRGQGKNEKLFF. The entire variable domain, with the rest obtained from reference TRBV7-2 and TRBJ1-4, is as follows: GAGVSQSPSNKVTEKGKDVELRCDPISGHTALYWYRQSLGQGLEFLIYFQGNSAPDKSGLPSDRFSAERTGGSVSTLTIQRTQQEDSAVYLCASRGQGKNEKLFFGSGTQLSVL.

The rearrangement uses TRBV4-1 and TRBJ1-1; D gene unclear. Deletions cut 0 bases from V and 1 base from J, with 9 bases between. Looked up from germline, CDR1 is MGHRA and CDR2 is YSYEKL. This CDR3 comprises 15 residues. This CDR3 is CASSQEFPANTEAFF. DNA for the CDR3: TGCGCCAGCAGCCAAGAGTTCCCGGCGAACACTGAAGCTTTCTTT.

The J gene is TRBJ2-3, the V gene TRBV19, with D maybe TRBD1 (5 bases). Trimming removed 0 bases at V and 0 bases at J, with 7 bases between. The CDR3 totals 15 residues. CDR1 is LNHDA and CDR2 is SQIVND in the germline V gene (reference sequence). The CDR3 here is CASSIDDSSTDTQYF. The CDR3 nucleotides read TGTGCCAGTAGTATAGATGACAGTAGCACAGATACGCAGTATTTT.

The J gene is TRBJ2-7, the V gene TRBV13, with 15 bases aligning to TRBD2. Germline V gene sequence: CDR1 PRHDT, CDR2 FYEKMQ (reference sequence). The CDR3 covers 18 residues. J was trimmed by 0 bases and V by 1 base; bases with no gene match: 4. The CDR3 protein is CASSLAPGLAGGSYEQYF. As DNA, the CDR3 is TGTGCCAGCAGCTTAGCGCCGGGACTAGCGGGAGGCTCCTACGAGCAGTACTTC.

V usage is TRBV27 and J usage is TRBJ2-1; 14 bases fit TRBD2. The V gene end was trimmed by 3 bases and the J gene end by 9 bases; junction bases not matched to a gene: 4. Germline V gene sequence: CDR1 MNHEY, CDR2 SMNVEV (reference sequence). The CDR3 runs 15 residues. As DNA, the CDR3 is TGTGCCAGCAGTTTCTCGGGACTAGCGGGAGTTGAGCAGTTCTTC. It codes for CASSFSGLAGVEQFF.

This rearrangement joins TRBV7-2 to TRBJ1-1, with D perhaps matching TRBD1 (5 bases). The CDR3 runs to 13 residues. Trimming left V 5 bases short and J 10 bases short, with 17 bases between. Per germline, CDR1 SGHTA and CDR2 FQGNSA. The CDR3 sequence is CASSPLQGRRAFF. Here the CDR3 DNA reads TGTGCCAGCAGCCCCCTCCAGGGTAGGCGAGCTTTCTTT.

The chain carries TRBV11-1 and TRBJ2-5; D is uncertain. The CDR3 covers 11 residues. Germline V gives CDR1 SGHAT, CDR2 FQDESV (reference sequence). Trimming removed 3 bases from V and 5 bases from J, with 4 bases in between. The CDR3, as DNA: TGTGCCAGCAGCTTCCGGGAGACCCAGTACTTC. It encodes CASSFRETQYF.

The V call is TRBV9, the J call TRBJ2-7, with TRBD2 matching over 8 bases. Trimming took 0 bases from V and 3 from J; bases not matched to a gene: 5. Germline V gene data show CDR1 as SGDLS and CDR2 as YYNGEE. The CDR3 length is 15 residues. CDR3 nucleotides: TGTGCCAGCAGCGTAGCCGGGACTAGGAACTACGAGCAGTACTTC. Protein: CASSVAGTRNYEQYF.

V usage is TRBV28 and J usage is TRBJ2-7; 10 positions agree with TRBD2. CDR1 and CDR2 from the germline V gene are MDHEN and SYDVKM. The J segment lost 6 bases and the V segment lost 5 bases, leaving 7 bases of the junction unmatched. The CDR3 totals 14 residues. For the CDR3, the DNA is TGTGCCAGCAGTGTGGCTAGCGGGAGAGGCGAGCAGTACTTC. Translation: CASSVASGRGEQYF.

This sequence joins TRBV11-2 and TRBJ2-7; D gene unclear. This CDR3 comprises 14 residues. Germline loops: CDR1 SGHAT, CDR2 FQNNGV. Trimming took 5 bases from V and 1 from J, leaving 12 bases between them. The CDR3 sequence is CASSPIKGSYEQYF. Written as DNA, the CDR3 is TGTGCCAGCAGCCCCATAAAGGGATCCTACGAGCAGTACTTC. The full variable domain, in which reference TRBV11-2 and TRBJ2-7 provide the parts outside the CDR3, is EAGVAQSPRYKIIEKRQSVAFWCNPISGHATLYWYQQILGQGPKLLIQFQNNGVVDDSQLPKDRFSAERLKGVDSTLKIQPAKLEDSAVYLCASSPIKGSYEQYFGPGTRLTVT.

The gene calls are TRBV9 and TRBJ2-7, with 10 bases aligning to TRBD2. The germline CDR1 and CDR2 sequences are SGDLS and YYNGEE. Losses at the gene ends were 0 bases for V and 6 bases for J; bases not matched to a gene: 3. CDR3 length: 14 amino acids. As DNA, the CDR3 is TGTGCCAGCAGCGTAGGGGCTAGCGGGGGCGAGCAGTACTTC. Its protein product is CASSVGASGGEQYF. The entire variable domain, with the rest obtained from reference TRBV9 and TRBJ2-7, is as follows: DSGVTQTPKHLITATGQRVTLRCSPRSGDLSVYWYQQSLDQGLQFLIQYYNGEERAKGNILERFSAQQFPDLHSELNLSSLELGDSALYFCASSVGASGGEQYFGPGTRLTVT.

This clone occurred once. This chain joins TRBV5-1 and TRBJ2-3; the D gene is possibly TRBD2 (6 bases). The germline V and J ends were trimmed by 0 bases and 8 bases, with 13 bases remaining between them. The CDR3 covers 14 residues. Germline CDR1 SGHRS, CDR2 YFSETQ. CDR3 in DNA: TGCGCCAGCAGCTTGGTTGTAACGGAGGGTACGCAGTATTTT. Protein sequence: CASSLVVTEGTQYF.

Only a few counts were recorded for this clone. The chain is built from TRBV5-1 and TRBJ1-1; D uncertain. The germline CDR1 and CDR2 sequences are SGHRS and YFSETQ. V dropped 0 bases and J dropped 6 bases, with 21 bases sitting between them. The CDR3 sequence is 17 residues long. The CDR3 loop reads CASSLAFQSERSAEAFF. The CDR3 DNA reads TGCGCCAGCAGCTTGGCCTTTCAGTCGGAGCGCAGCGCTGAAGCTTTCTTT. Full variable domain (remainder filled in from reference TRBV5-1 and TRBJ1-1): KAGVTQTPRYLIKTRGQQVTLSCSPISGHRSVSWYQQTPGQGLQFLFEYFSETQRNKGNFPGRFSGRQFSNSRSEMNVSTLELGDSALYLCASSLAFQSERSAEAFFGQGTRLTVV.

This clone was counted a single time. V is TRBV11-2 and J is TRBJ2-7; no clear D gene. The CDR3 sequence is 13 residues long. The V end was cut by 1 base, the J end by 3 bases, with 7 bases between. CDR1 and CDR2 (germline): SGHAT, FQNNGV. This CDR3 is CASSLGGDYEQYF. CDR3 nucleotide sequence: TGTGCCAGCAGCTTAGGCGGAGACTACGAGCAGTACTTC.

The J gene is TRBJ1-1, the V gene TRBV5-1; 10 bases align to TRBD1. V lost 4 bases and J lost 6; bases outside the gene matches: 9. Per germline, CDR1 SGHRS and CDR2 YFSETQ. CDR3 length equals 15 residues. CDR3 sequence (DNA): TGCGCCAGCAGCGGAGGACAGGGGGTACGTTCTGAAGCTTTCTTT. Its translation is CASSGGQGVRSEAFF.

The rearrangement links TRBV5-6 to TRBJ2-2; 7 nucleotides line up with TRBD1. The CDR3 runs to 15 residues. Germline V gene data show CDR1 as SGHDT and CDR2 as YYEEEE. J gave up 1 base and V 4 bases, and 4 bases lay outside the gene matches. The CDR3 region is CASSADRENTGELFF. CDR3 bases: TGTGCCAGCAGCGCCGACAGGGAGAACACCGGGGAGCTGTTTTTT.

The V gene is TRBV19, the J gene TRBJ1-5; D remains ambiguous. This CDR3 region has 19 residues. Trimming took off 0 bases at V and 2 bases at J, with 20 bases between the two ends. Germline assignment: CDR1 LNHDA and CDR2 SQIVND (reference sequence). CDR3 amino acids: CASSIDPVTDPFGNQPQHF. The CDR3 DNA is TGTGCCAGTAGTATAGATCCTGTGACGGACCCCTTTGGCAATCAGCCCCAGCATTTT.

This clone appeared a few times. This chain uses TRBV6-5 with TRBJ2-7; TRBD1 is a possible D gene (6 bases). V was shortened by 6 bases and J by 5 bases, with 14 bases between the two germline ends. This CDR3 has 13 residues. Per germline, CDR1 MNHEY and CDR2 SVGAGI. The CDR3 protein is CASSLQGPNEQYF. As DNA, the CDR3 is TGTGCCAGCAGCCTACAGGGTCCCAACGAGCAGTACTTC.

The chain uses TRBV30 and TRBJ1-4; maybe TRBD1 (5 bases). V was pared by 2 bases and J by 8 bases, with 15 bases between. CDR1 is GTSNPN, CDR2 SVGIG, per germline (reference sequence). The CDR3 covers 14 residues. In nucleotides, the CDR3 is TGTGCCTGGAGTTTCCAGGGTTTTGGGGAAAAACTGTTTTTT. Amino acid sequence: CAWSFQGFGEKLFF.

J is TRBJ2-7 and V is TRBV11-2; 13 nucleotides align to TRBD2. With V trimmed by 4 bases and J by 2 bases, 2 bases remained unmatched. The germline V gene encodes CDR1 SGHAT and CDR2 FQNNGV. CDR3 length: 15 residues. The CDR3 DNA is TGTGCCAGCAGCTCGGGACTAGCGGGGACCTACGAGCAGTACTTC. Its protein is CASSSGLAGTYEQYF.

The chain uses TRBV5-1 and TRBJ2-5, with a possible D match to TRBD2 (6 bases). Deletions cut 2 bases from V and 2 bases from J, with 10 bases between. The CDR3 has 14 residues. Germline CDR1 reads SGHRS; CDR2 reads YFSETQ. The CDR3 sequence: CASSFGRGQETQYF. In DNA form, the CDR3 reads TGCGCCAGCAGCTTCGGTCGGGGGCAAGAGACCCAGTACTTC. The variable domain in full, completed from reference TRBV5-1 and TRBJ2-5, reads KAGVTQTPRYLIKTRGQQVTLSCSPISGHRSVSWYQQTPGQGLQFLFEYFSETQRNKGNFPGRFSGRQFSNSRSEMNVSTLELGDSALYLCASSFGRGQETQYFGPGTRLLVL.

V and J are TRBV6-5 and TRBJ1-1; TRBD1 is a possible D gene (5 bases). V lost 8 bases and J lost 2, with 12 bases in between. The CDR3 is 13 amino acids. The germline CDR1 and CDR2 sequences are MNHEY and SVGAGI. The CDR3 sequence: CASARRGNTEAFF. The CDR3 DNA reads as TGTGCCAGCGCCAGGAGGGGAAACACTGAAGCTTTCTTT.

The rearrangement uses TRBV28 and TRBJ2-7; D gene ambiguous. The V gene lost 6 bases and the J gene lost 6 bases, with 12 bases spanning the gap. The CDR3 spans 12 residues. Germline CDR1 is MDHEN and CDR2 is SYDVKM. The CDR3 loop reads CASSLDKVEQYF. The CDR3 DNA follows: TGTGCCAGCAGCCTAGACAAGGTCGAGCAGTACTTC.

This chain connects TRBV7-2 to TRBJ2-7; 9 bases line up with TRBD1. The germline CDR1 and CDR2 sequences are SGHTA and FQGNSA. The CDR3 spans 15 residues. The trim removed 5 bases at V and 3 bases at J, leaving 8 bases unmatched. CDR3 sequence: CASSPRDRVGYEQYF. The CDR3 DNA reads TGTGCCAGCAGCCCCCGGGACAGGGTAGGCTACGAGCAGTACTTC.

This chain uses TRBV5-1 with TRBJ1-1; D not resolved. Germline V gene sequence: CDR1 SGHRS, CDR2 YFSETQ. Trimming pared 0 bases from V and 7 bases from J, leaving 13 bases between. This CDR3 region has 14 residues. CDR3 nucleotide sequence: TGCGCCAGCAGCTTGGTAGGGTTGGGGAGTGAAGCTTTCTTT. Encoded protein: CASSLVGLGSEAFF.

This rearrangement joins TRBV5-6 to TRBJ2-3, with D unclear. Germline V gene data show CDR1 as SGHDT and CDR2 as YYEEEE. The CDR3 spans 13 residues. Trimming removed 2 bases from V and 0 bases from J, with 4 bases in between. The CDR3 DNA reads TGTGCCAGCAGCTTTCCTAGCACAGATACGCAGTATTTT. This codes for CASSFPSTDTQYF. Filled out from reference TRBV5-6 and TRBJ2-3, the complete variable domain reads DAGVTQSPTHLIKTRGQQVTLRCSPKSGHDTVSWYQQALGQGPQFIFQYYEEEERQRGNFPDRFSGHQFPNYSSELNVNALLLGDSALYLCASSFPSTDTQYFGPGTRLTVL.